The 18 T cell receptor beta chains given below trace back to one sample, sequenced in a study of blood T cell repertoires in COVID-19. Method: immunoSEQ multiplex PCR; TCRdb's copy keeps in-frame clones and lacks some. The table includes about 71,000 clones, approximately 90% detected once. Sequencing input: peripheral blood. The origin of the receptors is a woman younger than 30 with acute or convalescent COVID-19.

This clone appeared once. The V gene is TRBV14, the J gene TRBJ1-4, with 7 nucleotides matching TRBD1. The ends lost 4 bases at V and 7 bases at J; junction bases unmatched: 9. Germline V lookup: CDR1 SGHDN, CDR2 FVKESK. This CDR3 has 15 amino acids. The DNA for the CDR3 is TGTGCCAGCAGCCCGACGACAGGGAATCGTGAAAAACTGTTTTTT. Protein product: CASSPTTGNREKLFF.

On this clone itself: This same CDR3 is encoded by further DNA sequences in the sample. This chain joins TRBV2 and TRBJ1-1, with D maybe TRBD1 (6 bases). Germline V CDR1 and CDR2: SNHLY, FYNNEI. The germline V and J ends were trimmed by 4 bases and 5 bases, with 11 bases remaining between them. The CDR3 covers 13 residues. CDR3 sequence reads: CASSVQGRTEAFF. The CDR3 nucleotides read TGTGCCAGCAGTGTACAGGGACGGACTGAAGCTTTCTTT.

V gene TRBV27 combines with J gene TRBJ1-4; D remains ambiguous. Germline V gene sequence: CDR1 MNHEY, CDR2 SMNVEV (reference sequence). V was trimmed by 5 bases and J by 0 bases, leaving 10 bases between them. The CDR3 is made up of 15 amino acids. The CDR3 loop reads CASSPRWTTNEKLFF. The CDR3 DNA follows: TGTGCCAGCAGTCCGAGGTGGACAACTAATGAAAAACTGTTTTTT.

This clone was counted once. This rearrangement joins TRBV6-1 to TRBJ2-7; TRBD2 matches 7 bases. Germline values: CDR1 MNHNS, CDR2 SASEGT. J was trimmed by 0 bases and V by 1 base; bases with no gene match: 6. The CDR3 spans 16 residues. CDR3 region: CASSEGGLPSSYEQYF. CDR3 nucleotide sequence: TGTGCCAGCAGTGAAGGGGGACTACCGAGCTCCTACGAGCAGTACTTC.

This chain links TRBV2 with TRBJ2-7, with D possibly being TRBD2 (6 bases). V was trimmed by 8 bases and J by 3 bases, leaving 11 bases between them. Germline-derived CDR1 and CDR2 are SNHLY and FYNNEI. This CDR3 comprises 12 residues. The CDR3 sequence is CASAGSGYEQYF. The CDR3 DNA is TGTGCCAGCGCCGGTAGCGGCTACGAGCAGTACTTC. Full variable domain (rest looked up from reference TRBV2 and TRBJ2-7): EPEVTQTPSHQVTQMGQEVILRCVPISNHLYFYWYRQILGQKVEFLVSFYNNEISEKSEIFDDQFSVERPDGSNFTLKIRSTKLEDSAMYFCASAGSGYEQYFGPGTRLTVT.

The CDR3, as DNA: TGTGCCAGCAGCTTGGCCGGGGGACAGGGGGCCTGGGGCTACACCTTC. This encodes CASSLAGGQGAWGYTF. The genes are TRBV5-4 and TRBJ1-2; TRBD1 agrees at 12 bases. J lost 8 bases, V lost 0 bases, and 8 bases had no gene match. This CDR3 has 16 residues. CDR1 and CDR2 from the germline V gene are SGHNT and YYREEE (reference sequence).

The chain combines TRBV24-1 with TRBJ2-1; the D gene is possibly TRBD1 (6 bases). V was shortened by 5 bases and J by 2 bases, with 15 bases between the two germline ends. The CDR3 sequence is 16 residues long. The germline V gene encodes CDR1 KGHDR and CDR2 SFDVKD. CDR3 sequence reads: CATSGAARGPYNEQFF. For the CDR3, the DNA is TGTGCCACCAGTGGGGCCGCCAGGGGCCCCTACAATGAGCAGTTCTTC.

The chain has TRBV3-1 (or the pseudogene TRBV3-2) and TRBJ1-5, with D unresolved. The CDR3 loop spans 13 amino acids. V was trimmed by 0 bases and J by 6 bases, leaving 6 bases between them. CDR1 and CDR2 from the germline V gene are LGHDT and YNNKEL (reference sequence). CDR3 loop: CASSQDHGQPQHF. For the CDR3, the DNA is TGTGCCAGCAGCCAAGACCACGGTCAGCCCCAGCATTTT.

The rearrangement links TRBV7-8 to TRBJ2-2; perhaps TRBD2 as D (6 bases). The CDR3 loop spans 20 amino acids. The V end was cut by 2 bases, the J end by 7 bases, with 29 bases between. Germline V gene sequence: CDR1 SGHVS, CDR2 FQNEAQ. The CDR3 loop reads CASSLKNLARDRIWGGELFF. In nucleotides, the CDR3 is TGTGCCAGCAGCTTAAAGAACCTAGCGCGGGACCGGATCTGGGGCGGGGAGCTGTTTTTT.

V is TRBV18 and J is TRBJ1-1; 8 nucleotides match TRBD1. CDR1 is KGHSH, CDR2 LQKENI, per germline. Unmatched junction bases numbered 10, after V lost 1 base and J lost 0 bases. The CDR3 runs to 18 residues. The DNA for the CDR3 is TGTGCCAGCTCACCACAGGGACAGGACAGGACTATGAACACTGAAGCTTTCTTT. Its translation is CASSPQGQDRTMNTEAFF.

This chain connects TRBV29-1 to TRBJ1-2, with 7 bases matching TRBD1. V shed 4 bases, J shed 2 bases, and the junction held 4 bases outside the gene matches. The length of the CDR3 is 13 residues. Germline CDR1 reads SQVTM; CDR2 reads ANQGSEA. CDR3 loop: CSVAGTENYGYTF. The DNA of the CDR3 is TGCAGCGTTGCCGGGACAGAGAACTATGGCTACACCTTC.

CDR3 sequence reads: CASSKGQGGRSYEQYF. DNA for the CDR3: TGTGCCAGCAGCAAAGGTCAGGGCGGGAGAAGCTACGAGCAGTACTTC. The chain links TRBV21-1 to TRBJ2-7; the D segment call TRBD2 is taken from the table without a DNA check. TRBV21-1 represents a pseudogene. This CDR3 has 16 amino acids.

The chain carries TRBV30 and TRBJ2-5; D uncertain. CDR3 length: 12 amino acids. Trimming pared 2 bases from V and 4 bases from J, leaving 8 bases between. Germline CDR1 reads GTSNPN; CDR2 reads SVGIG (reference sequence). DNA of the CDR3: TGTGCCTGGAGTCCGTCCGGAGAGACCCAGTACTTC. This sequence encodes CAWSPSGETQYF.

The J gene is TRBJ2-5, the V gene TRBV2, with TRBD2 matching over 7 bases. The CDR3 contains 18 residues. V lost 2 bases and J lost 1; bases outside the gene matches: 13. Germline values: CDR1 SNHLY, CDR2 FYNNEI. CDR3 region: CASSEMPPREGPQETQYF. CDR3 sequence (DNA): TGTGCCAGCAGTGAAATGCCGCCAAGGGAGGGACCCCAAGAGACCCAGTACTTC.

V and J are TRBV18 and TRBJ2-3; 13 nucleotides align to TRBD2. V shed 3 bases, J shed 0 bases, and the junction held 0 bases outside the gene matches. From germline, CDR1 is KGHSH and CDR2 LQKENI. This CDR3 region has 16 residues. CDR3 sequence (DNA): TGTGCCAGCTCACCGGGACTAGCGGGGAGCACAGATACGCAGTATTTT. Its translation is CASSPGLAGSTDTQYF.

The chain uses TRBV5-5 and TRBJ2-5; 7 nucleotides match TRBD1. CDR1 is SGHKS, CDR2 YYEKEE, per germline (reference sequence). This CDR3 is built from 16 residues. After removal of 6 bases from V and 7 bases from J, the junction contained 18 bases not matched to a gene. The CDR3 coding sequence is TGTGCCAGCACACCCTCCCACGCGACAGGGAAGGGGACCCAGTACTTC. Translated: CASTPSHATGKGTQYF.

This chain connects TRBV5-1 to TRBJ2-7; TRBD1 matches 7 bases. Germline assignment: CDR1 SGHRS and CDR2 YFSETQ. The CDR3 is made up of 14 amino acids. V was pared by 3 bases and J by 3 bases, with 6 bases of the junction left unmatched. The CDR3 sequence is CASSSRPGGYEQYF. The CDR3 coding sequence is TGCGCCAGCAGCTCGCGTCCAGGGGGCTACGAGCAGTACTTC.

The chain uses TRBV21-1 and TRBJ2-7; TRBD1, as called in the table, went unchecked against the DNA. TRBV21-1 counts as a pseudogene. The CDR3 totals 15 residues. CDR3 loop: CASSRPGSGGAEQYF. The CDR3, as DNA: TGTGCCAGCAGTCGCCCGGGGTCAGGGGGCGCGGAGCAGTACTTC.